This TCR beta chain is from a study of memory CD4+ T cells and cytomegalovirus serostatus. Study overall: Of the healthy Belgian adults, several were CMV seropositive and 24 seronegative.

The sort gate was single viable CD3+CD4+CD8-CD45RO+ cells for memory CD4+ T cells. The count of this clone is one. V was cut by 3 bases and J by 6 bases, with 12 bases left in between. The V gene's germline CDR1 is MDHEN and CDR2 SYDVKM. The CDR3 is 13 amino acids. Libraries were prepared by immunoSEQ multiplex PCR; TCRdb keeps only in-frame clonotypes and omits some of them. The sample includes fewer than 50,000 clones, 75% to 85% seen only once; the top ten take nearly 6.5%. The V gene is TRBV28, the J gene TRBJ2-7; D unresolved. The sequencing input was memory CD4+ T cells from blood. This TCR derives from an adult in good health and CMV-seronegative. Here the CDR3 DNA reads TGTGCCAGCAGTTTCGACGCCGCTCGCGAGCAGTACTTC. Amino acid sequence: CASSFDAAREQYF.